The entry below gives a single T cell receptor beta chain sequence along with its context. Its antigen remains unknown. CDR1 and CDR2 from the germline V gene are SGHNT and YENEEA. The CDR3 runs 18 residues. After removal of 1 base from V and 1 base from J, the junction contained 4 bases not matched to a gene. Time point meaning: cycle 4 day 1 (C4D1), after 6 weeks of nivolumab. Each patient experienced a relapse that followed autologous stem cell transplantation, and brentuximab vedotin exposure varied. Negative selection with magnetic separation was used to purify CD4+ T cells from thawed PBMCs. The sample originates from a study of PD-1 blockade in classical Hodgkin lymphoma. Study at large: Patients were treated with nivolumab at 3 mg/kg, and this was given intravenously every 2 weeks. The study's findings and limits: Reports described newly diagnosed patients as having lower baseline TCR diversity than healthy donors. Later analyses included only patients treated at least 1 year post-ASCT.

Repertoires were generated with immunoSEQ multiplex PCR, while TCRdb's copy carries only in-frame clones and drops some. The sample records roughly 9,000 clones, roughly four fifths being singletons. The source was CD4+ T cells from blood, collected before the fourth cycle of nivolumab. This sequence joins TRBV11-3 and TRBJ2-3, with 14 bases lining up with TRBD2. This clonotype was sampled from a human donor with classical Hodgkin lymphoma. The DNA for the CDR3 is TGTGCCAGCAGCTTAGGACTAGCGGGGGGGCCTGGCACAGATACGCAGTATTTT. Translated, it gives CASSLGLAGGPGTDTQYF.